This T cell receptor (beta chain) is drawn from a study of cytomegalovirus exposure and HLA in healthy donors. General study findings and limits: Most observed TCR sequences were rare, whereas some public TCRs were detected in many donors. Among the CMV-associated chains, three were confirmed in vitro as specific for CMV antigens. Cytomegalovirus association was listed for 164 TCR beta chains. A later analysis linked a missense variant in DCLRE1C to the trimming of TCR beta V and J genes.

Concerning this clone: The antigen remains undetermined.

PCR involved 60 Vbeta and 13 Jbeta primers. TCRdb's copy holds only in-frame clones and misses some; the assay was immunoSEQ multiplex PCR. Of 180,000 or so clones in the sample, around 77% were seen once. Sequenced input: PBMCs. The TCR originated in a woman aged 25 to 39 in good health and CMV-seronegative.

The CDR3 nucleotides read TGTGCCAGCAGACAACTAGCGAGTGATACGCAGTATTTT. Translated: CASRQLASDTQYF. The chain uses TRBV27 and TRBJ2-3; TRBD2 agrees at 7 bases. The CDR3 is 13 residues long. V was pared by 6 bases and J by 6 bases, with 6 bases of the junction left unmatched. Per germline, CDR1 MNHEY and CDR2 SMNVEV (reference sequence).